One sample yielded the 27 T cell receptor beta chains listed below, sequenced in a study of OX40 agonist ivuxolimab in advanced cancers. The repertoire was sequenced with immunoSEQ multiplex PCR; TCRdb's copy has only in-frame clones and lacks some. The sample lists under 40,000 clones, about four fifths seen once, with around a tenth in the top ten. The material was CD4+ or CD8+ T cells sorted from blood, obtained in a trial of the OX40 agonist ivuxolimab. The receptors come from an adult with an advanced solid tumor such as melanoma, head and neck, liver or kidney cancer.

The chain is built from TRBV28 and TRBJ1-1, with a possible D match to TRBD1 (6 bases). The CDR3 is 14 residues long. Germline-derived CDR1 and CDR2 are MDHEN and SYDVKM. The V end lost 6 bases, the J end lost 0 bases, and 11 bases lay between the germline ends. In DNA form, the CDR3 reads TGTGCCAGCAGCCCCCCAGGGGTGAACACTGAAGCTTTCTTT. Translated, it gives CASSPPGVNTEAFF.

This chain links TRBV2 with TRBJ2-1, with TRBD2 matching over 13 bases. Trimming at V came to 6 bases and at J to 9 bases, leaving 5 bases not matched to a gene. CDR3 size: 14 residues. CDR1 and CDR2 from the germline V gene are SNHLY and FYNNEI. In nucleotides, the CDR3 is TGTGCCAGCAGACCACTAGCGGGAGGGTCTGAGCAGTTCTTC. It codes for CASRPLAGGSEQFF.

The chain combines TRBV7-2 with TRBJ1-2; D uncertain. The CDR3 is 12 residues long. Per germline, CDR1 SGHTA and CDR2 FQGNSA. V dropped 1 base and J dropped 7 bases, with 7 bases sitting between them. CDR3 protein: CASSLGRFGYTF. CDR3 bases: TGTGCCAGCAGCTTAGGGCGGTTTGGCTACACCTTC. Combining the CDR3 with reference TRBV7-2 and TRBJ1-2 gives the whole variable domain GAGVSQSPSNKVTEKGKDVELRCDPISGHTALYWYRQSLGQGLEFLIYFQGNSAPDKSGLPSDRFSAERTGGSVSTLTIQRTQQEDSAVYLCASSLGRFGYTFGSGTRLTVV.

In this sample, this clone turned up once. V usage is TRBV6-5 and J usage is TRBJ1-1, with TRBD1 as a possible D gene (6 bases). Per germline, CDR1 MNHEY and CDR2 SVGAGI. The CDR3 sequence is 14 residues long. Trimming removed 6 bases from V and 1 base from J, with 12 bases in between. CDR3 residues: CASSQRQENTEAFF. Here the CDR3 DNA reads TGTGCCAGCAGCCAAAGACAGGAGAACACTGAAGCTTTCTTT.

The chain has TRBV7-9 and TRBJ2-7; unclear D gene. Germline values: CDR1 SEHNR, CDR2 FQNEAQ (reference sequence). The CDR3 runs 14 residues. V shed 8 bases and J shed 0 bases, with 14 bases lying between them. The CDR3 DNA reads as TGTGCCAGCCGTTCGGACGGTGACTCCTACGAGCAGTACTTC. The encoded protein is CASRSDGDSYEQYF.

The chain combines TRBV6-1 with TRBJ1-1; 7 bases agree with TRBD1. J gave up 4 bases and V 4 bases, and 9 bases lay outside the gene matches. CDR1 is MNHNS, CDR2 SASEGT, per germline. The CDR3 totals 15 residues. DNA for the CDR3: TGTGCCAGCAGTGCCGGATCGACAGGGAGCACTGAAGCTTTCTTT. As protein: CASSAGSTGSTEAFF.

The chain uses TRBV29-1 and TRBJ2-3, with D maybe TRBD1 (5 bases). V shed 5 bases and J shed 2 bases, with 8 bases lying between them. The CDR3 consists of 12 residues. Germline V CDR1 and CDR2: SQVTM, ANQGSEA. The CDR3 loop reads CSVQQDTDTQYF. DNA of the CDR3: TGCAGCGTTCAACAGGACACAGATACGCAGTATTTT.

This clone occurred once. CDR3 amino acids: CASSQDPGQGPSSGNIQYF. The CDR3 DNA reads as TGTGCCAGCAGCCAAGATCCCGGACAGGGGCCGTCGTCGGGAAACATTCAGTACTTC. J is TRBJ2-4 and V is TRBV14, with TRBD1 matching over 9 bases. The CDR3 spans 19 residues. CDR1 and CDR2 from the germline V gene are SGHDN and FVKESK. The ends lost 0 bases at V and 6 bases at J; junction bases unmatched: 15.

The chain joins TRBV11-2 to TRBJ2-3; the D gene is possibly TRBD1 (7 bases). Trimming stripped 5 bases from V and 2 bases from J, with 23 bases between. The CDR3 loop spans 18 amino acids. CDR1 SGHAT and CDR2 FQNNGV come from the germline V gene. The CDR3 reads CASSPGGRGRAYTDTQYF. The CDR3 DNA sequence: TGTGCCAGCAGCCCAGGGGGGCGGGGAAGGGCCTACACAGATACGCAGTATTTT. The entire variable domain, with the rest obtained from reference TRBV11-2 and TRBJ2-3, is as follows: EAGVAQSPRYKIIEKRQSVAFWCNPISGHATLYWYQQILGQGPKLLIQFQNNGVVDDSQLPKDRFSAERLKGVDSTLKIQPAKLEDSAVYLCASSPGGRGRAYTDTQYFGPGTRLTVL.

The CDR3 sequence: CASRGPVRGIEQYF. The CDR3 region has the DNA TGTGCCAGCAGAGGCCCCGTCAGGGGGATCGAGCAGTACTTC. V gene TRBV28 combines with J gene TRBJ2-7; 7 bases line up with TRBD1. V trimming: 6 bases; J trimming: 6 bases; junction bases outside the gene matches: 11. This CDR3 spans 14 amino acids. CDR1 and CDR2 (germline): MDHEN, SYDVKM.

The chain combines TRBV2 with TRBJ2-1, with 7 bases that match TRBD2. Per germline, CDR1 SNHLY and CDR2 FYNNEI. The CDR3 sequence is 14 residues long. The ends lost 6 bases at V and 2 bases at J; junction bases unmatched: 4. CDR3 coding DNA: TGTGCCAGCAGGGCGACTAGCCCCTACAATGAGCAGTTCTTC. It yields the protein CASRATSPYNEQFF.

V is TRBV28 and J is TRBJ1-1; a possible D gene is TRBD1 (5 bases). This CDR3 comprises 14 residues. V was cut by 4 bases and J by 1 base, with 10 bases left in between. CDR1 and CDR2 (germline): MDHEN, SYDVKM. In nucleotides, the CDR3 is TGTGCCAGCAGTTCACCCGGACAGAACACTGAAGCTTTCTTT. This codes for CASSSPGQNTEAFF.

V is TRBV5-1 and J is TRBJ1-1; D is unclear. Trimming pared 2 bases from V and 6 bases from J, leaving 11 bases between. The CDR3 runs 13 residues. In germline, CDR1 is SGHRS, CDR2 YFSETQ. The CDR3 DNA reads as TGCGCCAGCAGCTTAGCGGTAGTCTCTGAAGCTTTCTTT. Amino acid sequence: CASSLAVVSEAFF.

The chain is built from TRBV5-1 and TRBJ2-3; a possible D gene is TRBD2 (5 bases). CDR3 size: 13 residues. Between the trimmed V and J ends, which lost 3 bases and 3 bases, there was a span of 8 bases. CDR1 is SGHRS and CDR2 is YFSETQ in the germline V gene. The CDR3 loop reads CASSSTSTDTQYF. For the CDR3, the DNA is TGCGCCAGCAGCTCCACTAGTACAGATACGCAGTATTTT.

The V and J genes are TRBV2 and TRBJ2-2, with 10 bases that match TRBD2. The CDR3 has 15 amino acids. The V gene's germline CDR1 is SNHLY and CDR2 FYNNEI. V shed 7 bases and J 2 bases; nucleotides not matched to a gene: 4. The CDR3 nucleotides read TGTGCCAGCAAGGGACTAGCGTCAAACACCGGGGAGCTGTTTTTT. It translates to CASKGLASNTGELFF.

This chain links TRBV28 with TRBJ1-1, with a weak D call TRBD1 (6 bases). CDR3 size: 15 residues. Trimming shortened V by 5 bases and J by 3 bases, and 16 bases separated the two germline ends. Germline CDR1 MDHEN, CDR2 SYDVKM. The CDR3: CASSPHLTGYTEAFF. Here the CDR3 DNA reads TGTGCCAGCAGTCCTCACCTGACAGGATACACTGAAGCTTTCTTT. Full variable domain (outside the CDR3, taken from reference TRBV28 and TRBJ1-1): DVKVTQSSRYLVKRTGEKVFLECVQDMDHENMFWYRQDPGLGLRLIYFSYDVKMKEKGDIPEGYSVSREKKERFSLILESASTNQTSMYLCASSPHLTGYTEAFFGQGTRLTVV.

The chain joins TRBV11-2 to TRBJ2-7; 8 bases fit TRBD2. The CDR3 is made up of 14 amino acids. V shed 6 bases, J shed 2 bases, and the junction held 6 bases outside the gene matches. Germline CDR1 is SGHAT and CDR2 is FQNNGV. DNA for the CDR3: TGTGCCAGCAGTCCCAGCGGGAGTACCTACGAGCAGTACTTC. This codes for CASSPSGSTYEQYF.

The chain carries TRBV7-2 and TRBJ2-7; maybe TRBD1 (5 bases). The V end lost 5 bases, the J end lost 7 bases, and 15 bases lay between the germline ends. Germline V gene sequence: CDR1 SGHTA, CDR2 FQGNSA. The CDR3 is 13 amino acids. The CDR3 spells CASSQRRAREQYF. The CDR3 nucleotides read TGTGCCAGCAGCCAGCGCAGGGCAAGAGAGCAGTACTTC.

This clone has a single count. CDR3 loop: CASSDRPEAQPQHF. The CDR3 nucleotides are TGTGCCAGCAGTGATCGACCCGAGGCTCAGCCCCAGCATTTT. This rearrangement joins TRBV2 to TRBJ1-5; D gene ambiguous. Germline loops: CDR1 SNHLY, CDR2 FYNNEI. Trimming cost V 3 bases and J 6 bases, with 12 bases left between them. This CDR3 is built from 14 residues. The complete variable domain, with remaining parts taken from reference TRBV2 and TRBJ1-5, reads EPEVTQTPSHQVTQMGQEVILRCVPISNHLYFYWYRQILGQKVEFLVSFYNNEISEKSEIFDDQFSVERPDGSNFTLKIRSTKLEDSAMYFCASSDRPEAQPQHFGDGTRLSIL.

This sequence joins TRBV7-8 and TRBJ2-3; 11 bases line up with TRBD1. With V trimmed by 5 bases and J by 2 bases, 6 bases remained unmatched. The CDR3 sequence is 16 residues long. Germline-derived CDR1 and CDR2 are SGHVS and FQNEAQ. CDR3 nucleotides: TGTGCCAGCAGCCGACGGGACAGGGGGGCCACAGATACGCAGTATTTT. It yields the protein CASSRRDRGATDTQYF.

The chain has TRBV5-6 and TRBJ2-1, with D perhaps TRBD1 (5 bases). Germline CDR1 is SGHDT and CDR2 is YYEEEE. This CDR3 contains 16 residues. Between the trimmed V and J ends, which lost 0 bases and 1 base, there was a span of 11 bases. The CDR3 DNA is TGTGCCAGCAGCTTGGGATGGGGCGTTTCCTACAATGAGCAGTTCTTC. This encodes CASSLGWGVSYNEQFF.

CDR3 nucleotide sequence: TGTGCCAGCAGTCAGGGTGGGGACGGCTATGGCTACACCTTC. This gives the protein CASSQGGDGYGYTF. The chain couples TRBV6-5 to TRBJ1-2, with D possibly TRBD1 on 5 matching bases. CDR3 size: 14 residues. Germline values: CDR1 MNHEY, CDR2 SVGAGI. V lost 5 bases to trimming and J lost 4 bases, with 14 bases between them.

The chain combines TRBV5-1 with TRBJ2-1; 7 positions match TRBD2. Germline V lookup: CDR1 SGHRS, CDR2 YFSETQ. With V trimmed by 0 bases and J by 0 bases, 6 bases remained unmatched. The CDR3 contains 17 residues. CDR3 nucleotides: TGCGCCAGCAGCTTGGGCGGGAGCCCCAACTCCTACAATGAGCAGTTCTTC. Translated, it gives CASSLGGSPNSYNEQFF. Drawing the rest from reference TRBV5-1 and TRBJ2-1, the complete variable domain is KAGVTQTPRYLIKTRGQQVTLSCSPISGHRSVSWYQQTPGQGLQFLFEYFSETQRNKGNFPGRFSGRQFSNSRSEMNVSTLELGDSALYLCASSLGGSPNSYNEQFFGPGTRLTVL.

This clone has more than one count but fewer than ten. The rearrangement links TRBV19 to TRBJ1-5, with a weak D call TRBD1 (5 bases). V was pared by 5 bases and J by 3 bases, with 11 bases between. The CDR3 sequence is 14 residues long. Germline CDR1 is LNHDA and CDR2 is SQIVND (reference sequence). CDR3 nucleotide sequence: TGTGCCAGTAGTCCCGCAGGGTCCAATCAGCCCCAGCATTTT. It encodes CASSPAGSNQPQHF.

This clone was seen a single time. CDR3 DNA: TGTGCCAGCACTGGAGGTACGGGGGATACGCAGTATTTT. Translated: CASTGGTGDTQYF. The chain recombines TRBV6-1 with TRBJ2-3; tentative D call: TRBD2 (5 bases). With 7 bases removed from V and 6 bases from J, the gap between germline ends came to 14 bases. Germline lookup yields CDR1 MNHNS and CDR2 SASEGT. CDR3 length equals 13 residues.

V gene TRBV5-4 combines with J gene TRBJ2-7, with D possibly called TRBD1 or TRBD2 (7 bases each). The V end was cut by 0 bases, the J end by 12 bases, with 16 bases between. CDR1 SGHNT and CDR2 YYREEE come from the germline V gene (reference sequence). The CDR3 has 13 residues. In nucleotides, the CDR3 is TGTGCCAGCAGCTTGGACAGCGGGGACAGAGGGTACTTC. This encodes CASSLDSGDRGYF.

This clone has more than one count but fewer than ten. V is TRBV5-8 and J is TRBJ2-3, with 7 bases lining up with TRBD1. This CDR3 is 16 amino acids long. V trimming: 4 bases; J trimming: 0 bases; junction bases outside the gene matches: 8. Germline V gene data show CDR1 as SGHTS and CDR2 as YDEGEE. The CDR3 bases are TGTGCCAGCAGCACGGGACAGAAGACTAGCACAGATACGCAGTATTTT. Protein product: CASSTGQKTSTDTQYF.